The next 15 T cell receptor beta chains were all read from a single sample in a study of cytomegalovirus exposure and HLA in healthy donors. PCR used 60 Vbeta primers and 13 Jbeta primers. Here immunoSEQ multiplex PCR was the method, and the copy in TCRdb shows in-frame clones only, minus some. This sample has more than 95,000 clones, with nearly 80% found just once. Sequencing input: PBMCs. The receptors stem from a woman aged 40 to 50 in good health and CMV-seronegative.

In its sample, this clone was seen once. The chain has TRBV28 and TRBJ1-1; possibly TRBD1 for D (6 bases). V shed 0 bases and J shed 10 bases, with 18 bases lying between them. The CDR3 covers 15 residues. The germline CDR1 and CDR2 sequences are MDHEN and SYDVKM. CDR3 loop: CASSLWGTPRPVAFF. The DNA of the CDR3 is TGTGCCAGCAGTTTATGGGGGACACCCCGCCCGGTAGCTTTCTTT.

The chain recombines TRBV28 with TRBJ2-3, with D tentatively TRBD2 (7 bases). The CDR3 is 14 residues long. The ends were cut back, 3 bases at V and 4 bases at J, with 11 bases in the middle. CDR1 is MDHEN and CDR2 is SYDVKM in the germline V gene. In nucleotides, the CDR3 is TGTGCCAGCAGTTTCGAGGGGGGGGCAGATACGCAGTATTTT. Its translation is CASSFEGGADTQYF.

The V call is TRBV20-1, the J call TRBJ2-1; no clear D gene. The CDR3 runs to 11 residues. Germline CDR1 DFQATT, CDR2 SNEGSKA (reference sequence). With 5 bases removed from V and 11 bases from J, the gap between germline ends came to 13 bases. Here the CDR3 reads CSARHDSKQFF. For the CDR3, the DNA is TGCAGTGCTCGGCACGACTCGAAGCAGTTCTTC.

This chain links TRBV5-6 with TRBJ2-7; the D is unclear. V was cut by 0 bases and J by 7 bases, with 5 bases left in between. CDR3 size: 11 residues. Germline-derived CDR1 and CDR2 are SGHDT and YYEEEE. The CDR3 DNA reads as TGTGCCAGCAGCTTGGCGTTGGAGCAGTACTTC. It encodes CASSLALEQYF.

The chain is built from TRBV19 and TRBJ2-7, with D perhaps matching TRBD1 (6 bases). The V end lost 5 bases, the J end lost 5 bases, and 13 bases lay between the germline ends. Germline values: CDR1 LNHDA, CDR2 SQIVND (reference sequence). The length of the CDR3 is 13 residues. CDR3 nucleotide sequence: TGTGCCAGTAGTCTCGGGACACGCCACGAGCAGTACTTC. Residues: CASSLGTRHEQYF.

The rearrangement links TRBV7-6 to TRBJ2-7, with TRBD2 matching over 10 bases. Germline assignment: CDR1 SGHVS and CDR2 FNYEAQ. Unmatched junction bases numbered 9, after V lost 0 bases and J lost 7 bases. The CDR3 covers 16 residues. The DNA of the CDR3 is TGTGCCAGCAGCTTAGCACTAGCGGGAACCCCTAGAGAGCAGTACTTC. This encodes CASSLALAGTPREQYF.

V is TRBV7-9 and J is TRBJ2-5, with D maybe TRBD2 (6 bases). The closer fit of TRBJ2-7 to the DNA end suggests the J call may be wrong. The germline CDR1 and CDR2 sequences are SEHNR and FQNEAQ (reference sequence). The CDR3 covers 16 residues. This chain's CDR3 is CASSPSGGVRPYEQYF. The DNA for the CDR3 is TGTGCCAGCAGCCCAAGCGGCGGGGTACGACCCTACGAGCAGTACTTC.

The CDR3 coding sequence is TGCGCCAGCAGCCCCGGAGCGGGGGCGAGCACTGAAGCTTTCTTT. Translating gives CASSPGAGASTEAFF. The V and J genes are TRBV4-3 and TRBJ1-1; D possibly corresponds to TRBD1 (6 bases). The length of the CDR3 is 15 residues. The germline V gene encodes CDR1 LGHNA and CDR2 YSLEER. Deletions cut 4 bases from V and 4 bases from J, with 16 bases between.

The rearrangement joins TRBV19 to TRBJ1-5; perhaps TRBD1 as D (6 bases). This CDR3 contains 19 residues. V lost 10 bases, J lost 7 bases, and 35 bases lay in between. Looked up from germline, CDR1 is LNHDA and CDR2 is SQIVND (reference sequence). Here the CDR3 reads CATTAGFGGGAGMTQPQHF. The CDR3 region has the DNA TGTGCCACTACGGCGGGCTTTGGGGGGGGCGCAGGGATGACGCAGCCCCAGCATTTT.

The chain joins TRBV7-2 to TRBJ2-5, with TRBD2 as a possible D gene (6 bases). CDR1 is SGHTA and CDR2 is FQGNSA in the germline V gene. CDR3 size: 16 residues. Trimming shortened V by 2 bases and J by 3 bases, and 16 bases separated the two germline ends. CDR3 coding DNA: TGTGCCAGCAGCTTAAGGAGGGCAGGGCGAGAAGAGACCCAGTACTTC. Translated: CASSLRRAGREETQYF. Full variable domain (remainder filled in from reference TRBV7-2 and TRBJ2-5): GAGVSQSPSNKVTEKGKDVELRCDPISGHTALYWYRQSLGQGLEFLIYFQGNSAPDKSGLPSDRFSAERTGGSVSTLTIQRTQQEDSAVYLCASSLRRAGREETQYFGPGTRLLVL.

The chain uses TRBV2 and TRBJ2-1; D is perhaps TRBD1 (5 bases). The CDR3 is 15 residues long. Trimming took off 3 bases at V and 2 bases at J, with 11 bases between the two ends. Germline V CDR1 and CDR2: SNHLY, FYNNEI. CDR3 loop: CASSDSLGAYNEQFF. The CDR3, as DNA: TGTGCCAGCAGTGATAGTCTAGGGGCCTACAATGAGCAGTTCTTC.

J is TRBJ2-7 and V is TRBV10-2; perhaps TRBD2 as D (6 bases). CDR3 length: 13 residues. Germline V CDR1 and CDR2: WSHSY, SAAADI. Between the trimmed V and J ends, which lost 6 bases and 4 bases, there was a span of 13 bases. CDR3 region: CASSAWGEYEQYF. In DNA, the CDR3 is TGCGCCAGCAGCGCTTGGGGGGAATACGAGCAGTACTTC.

The chain combines TRBV19 with TRBJ1-4; weak D call: TRBD1 (6 bases). V lost 5 bases to trimming and J lost 7 bases, with 17 bases between them. Looked up from germline, CDR1 is LNHDA and CDR2 is SQIVND (reference sequence). This CDR3 region has 15 residues. DNA of the CDR3: TGTGCCAGTAGTGCCACAGGGCTGAGATCTGAAAAACTGTTTTTT. Residues: CASSATGLRSEKLFF.

V usage is TRBV28 and J usage is TRBJ1-1, with unresolved D. Germline CDR1 is MDHEN and CDR2 is SYDVKM. The CDR3 sequence is 13 residues long. V lost 3 bases, J lost 5 bases, and 10 bases lay in between. In nucleotides, the CDR3 is TGTGCCAGCAGTTTGGACTGGGGAACTGAAGCTTTCTTT. It is translated as CASSLDWGTEAFF.

This clone was detected a few times. This chain connects TRBV4-1 to TRBJ1-5; D not resolved. This CDR3 is built from 15 residues. The ends were cut back, 0 bases at V and 5 bases at J, with 11 bases in the middle. Germline values: CDR1 MGHRA, CDR2 YSYEKL. Written as DNA, the CDR3 is TGCGCCAGCAGCCAAGATCCATACGGGTATCAGCCCCAGCATTTT. It yields the protein CASSQDPYGYQPQHF.